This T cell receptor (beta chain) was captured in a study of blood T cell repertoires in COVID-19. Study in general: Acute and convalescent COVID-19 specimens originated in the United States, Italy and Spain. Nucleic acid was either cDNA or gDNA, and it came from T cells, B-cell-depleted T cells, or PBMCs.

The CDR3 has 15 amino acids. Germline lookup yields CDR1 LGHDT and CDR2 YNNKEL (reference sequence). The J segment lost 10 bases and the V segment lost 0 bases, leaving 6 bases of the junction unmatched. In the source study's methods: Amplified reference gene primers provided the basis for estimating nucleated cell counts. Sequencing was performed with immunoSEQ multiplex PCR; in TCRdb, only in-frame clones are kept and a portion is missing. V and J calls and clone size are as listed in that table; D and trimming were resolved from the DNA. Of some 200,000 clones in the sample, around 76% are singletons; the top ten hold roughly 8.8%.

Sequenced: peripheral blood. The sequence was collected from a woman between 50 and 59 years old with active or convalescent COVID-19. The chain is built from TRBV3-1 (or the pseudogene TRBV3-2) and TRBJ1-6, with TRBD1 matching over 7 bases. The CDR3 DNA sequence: TGTGCCAGCAGCCAAGATGACAGGGTAGTCTCACCCCTCCACTTT. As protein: CASSQDDRVVSPLHF.